Listed below are T cell receptor beta chains from one sample, sequenced in a study of vaccination effects on CD4 cells after COVID-19. Produced via immunoSEQ multiplex PCR; TCRdb's table is partial and in-frame only. Of 30,000 to 35,000 clones listed, around 75% are singletons. Antigens of these TCRs are unknown. Material: CD4+ T cells from PBMCs cultured without peptide, obtained after COVID-19 vaccination. These receptors all come from a human donor who had a prior SARS-CoV-2 infection. CDR3s include the opening cysteine and the closing phenylalanine or tryptophan. D genes are given only for firm matches. The listing skips clone size in some rows; elsewhere it reads once, few, many or a size class.

j_gene	abundance	v_gene	d_gene	CDR3aa	CDR3nt
TRBJ2-2	NA	TRBV5-1	NA	CASSLTGEGELFF	TGCGCCAGCAGCTTGACGGGGGAAGGGGAGCTGTTTTTT
TRBJ1-1	NA	TRBV10-3	NA	CAISGYRVGDEAFF	TGTGCCATCAGTGGATACAGGGTGGGGGATGAAGCTTTCTTT
TRBJ2-3	few	TRBV11-3	NA	CASSLVPLITDTQYF	TGTGCCAGCAGCTTAGTGCCGCTCATCACAGATACGCAGTATTTT
TRBJ2-3	NA	TRBV5-6	TRBD2	CASRGLLGRDTQYF	TGTGCCAGCAGGGGACTACTCGGGAGGGATACGCAGTATTTT
TRBJ2-1	NA	TRBV24-1	NA	CATSDLHTPKQFF	TGTGCCACCAGTGATTTGCATACCCCGAAGCAGTTCTTC
TRBJ1-4	few	TRBV6-1	NA	CASSDGGGYEKLFF	TGTGCCAGCAGTGATGGGGGGGGCTATGAAAAACTGTTTTTT
TRBJ1-1	once	TRBV18	TRBD1	CASSPYRQGRMNTEAFF	TGTGCCAGCTCACCTTATAGACAGGGGAGAATGAACACTGAAGCTTTCTTT
TRBJ2-7	once	TRBV5-1	NA	CASKQAWGQTYEQYF	TGCGCCAGCAAACAAGCTTGGGGACAAACATACGAGCAGTACTTC
TRBJ1-4	NA	TRBV18	NA	CASSPQGSNEKLFF	TGTGCCAGCTCACCACAGGGGAGTAATGAAAAACTGTTTTTT
TRBJ1-5	NA	TRBV29-1	NA	CSVATGQHQPQHF	TGCAGCGTCGCTACAGGACAACATCAGCCCCAGCATTTT
TRBJ1-5	NA	TRBV7-4	NA	CASSWGLLGGSNQPQHF	TGTGCCAGCAGTTGGGGGTTACTGGGGGGTAGCAATCAGCCCCAGCATTTT
TRBJ2-1	NA	TRBV9	NA	CASSVRGLGNEQFF	TGTGCCAGCAGCGTCCGCGGGTTGGGCAATGAGCAGTTCTTC
TRBJ2-2	medium-sized	TRBV3-1/TRBV3-2	NA	CASSLKYGGDTGELFF	TGTGCCAGCAGCCTCAAATACGGGGGCGACACCGGGGAGCTGTTTTTT
TRBJ1-1	NA	TRBV19	TRBD1	CASSIGRQGPAFF	TGTGCCAGTAGTATAGGTAGACAGGGTCCGGCTTTCTTT